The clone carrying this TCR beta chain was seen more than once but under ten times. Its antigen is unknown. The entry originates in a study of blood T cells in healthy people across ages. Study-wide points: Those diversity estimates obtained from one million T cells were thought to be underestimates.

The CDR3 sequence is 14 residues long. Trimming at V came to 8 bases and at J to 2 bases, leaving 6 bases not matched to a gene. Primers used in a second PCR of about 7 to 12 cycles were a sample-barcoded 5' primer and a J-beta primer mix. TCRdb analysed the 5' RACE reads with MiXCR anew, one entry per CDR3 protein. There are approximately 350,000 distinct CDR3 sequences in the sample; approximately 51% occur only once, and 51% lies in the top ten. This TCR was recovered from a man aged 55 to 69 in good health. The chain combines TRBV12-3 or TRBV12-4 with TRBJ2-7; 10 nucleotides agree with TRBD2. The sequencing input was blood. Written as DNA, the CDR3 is TGTGCCAGCCGACGAGCGGGAGGGCCCTACGAGCAGTACTTC. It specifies CASRRAGGPYEQYF.